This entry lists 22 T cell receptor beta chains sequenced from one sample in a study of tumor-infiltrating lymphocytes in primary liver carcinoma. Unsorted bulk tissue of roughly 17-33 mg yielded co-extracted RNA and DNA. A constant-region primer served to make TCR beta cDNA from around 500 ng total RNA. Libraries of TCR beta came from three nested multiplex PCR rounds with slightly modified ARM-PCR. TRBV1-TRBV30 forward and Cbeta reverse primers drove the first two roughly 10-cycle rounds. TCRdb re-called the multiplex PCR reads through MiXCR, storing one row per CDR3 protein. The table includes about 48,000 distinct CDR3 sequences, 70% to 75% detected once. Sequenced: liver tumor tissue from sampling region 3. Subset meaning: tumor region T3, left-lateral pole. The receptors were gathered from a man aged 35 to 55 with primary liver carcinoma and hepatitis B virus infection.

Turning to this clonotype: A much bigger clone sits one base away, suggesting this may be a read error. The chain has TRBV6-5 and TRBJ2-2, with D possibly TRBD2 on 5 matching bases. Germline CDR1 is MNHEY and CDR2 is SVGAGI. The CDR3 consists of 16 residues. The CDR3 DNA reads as TGTGCCAGCATTTACTCGGACTGCACGGGGACCGGGGAGCTGTTTTTT. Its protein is CASIYSDCTGTGELFF.

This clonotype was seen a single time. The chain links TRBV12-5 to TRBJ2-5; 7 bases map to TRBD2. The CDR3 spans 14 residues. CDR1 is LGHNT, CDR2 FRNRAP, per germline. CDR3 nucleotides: TGTACCAGTGGTTTTGGGGACTACAGGGAGACCCAGTACTTC. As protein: CTSGFGDYRETQYF.

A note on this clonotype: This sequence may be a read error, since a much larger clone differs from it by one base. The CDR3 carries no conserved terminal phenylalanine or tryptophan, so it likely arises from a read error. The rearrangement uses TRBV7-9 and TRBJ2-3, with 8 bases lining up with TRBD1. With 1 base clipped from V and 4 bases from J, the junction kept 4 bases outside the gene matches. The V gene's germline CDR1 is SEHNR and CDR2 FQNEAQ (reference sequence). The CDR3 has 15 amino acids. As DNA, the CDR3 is TGTGCCAGCAGCTTAGAGGCGGACAGGGCAGATACGCAGTATATT. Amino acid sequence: CASSLEADRADTQYI.

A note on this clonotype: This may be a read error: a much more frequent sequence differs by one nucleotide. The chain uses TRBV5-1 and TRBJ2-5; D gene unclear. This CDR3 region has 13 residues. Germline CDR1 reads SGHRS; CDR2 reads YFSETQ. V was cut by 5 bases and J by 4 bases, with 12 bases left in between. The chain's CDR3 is CASSFGGRETQYF. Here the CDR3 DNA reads TGCGCCAGCAGTTTCGGTGGAAGAGAGACCCAGTACTTC.

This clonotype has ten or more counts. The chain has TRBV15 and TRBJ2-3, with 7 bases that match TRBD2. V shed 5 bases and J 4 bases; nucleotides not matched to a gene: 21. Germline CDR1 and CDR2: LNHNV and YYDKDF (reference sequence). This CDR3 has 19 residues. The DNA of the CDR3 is TGTGCCACCAGCGGGTACCTAGTGGGAGGGCCTTATGAGGCAGATACGCAGTATTTT. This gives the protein CATSGYLVGGPYEADTQYF.

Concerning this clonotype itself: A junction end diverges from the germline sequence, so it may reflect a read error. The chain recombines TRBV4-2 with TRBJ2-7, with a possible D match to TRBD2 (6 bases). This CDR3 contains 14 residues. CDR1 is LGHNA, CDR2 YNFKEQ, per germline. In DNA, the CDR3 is TGTTCCAGCAGCCAAGAGCGGGTCTCCTACGAGCAGTGCTTC. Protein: CSSSQERVSYEQCF.

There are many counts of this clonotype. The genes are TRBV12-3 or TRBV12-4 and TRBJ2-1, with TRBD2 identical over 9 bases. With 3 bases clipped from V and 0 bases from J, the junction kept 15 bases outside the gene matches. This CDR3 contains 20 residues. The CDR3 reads CASSFPGLARHTSSYNEQFF. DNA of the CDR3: TGTGCCAGCAGTTTTCCGGGACTAGCAAGACACACCAGCTCCTACAATGAGCAGTTCTTC.

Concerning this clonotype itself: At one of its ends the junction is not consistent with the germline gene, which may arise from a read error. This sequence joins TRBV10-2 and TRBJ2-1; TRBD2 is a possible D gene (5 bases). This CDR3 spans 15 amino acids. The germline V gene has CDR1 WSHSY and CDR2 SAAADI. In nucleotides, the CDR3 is TGCGCTAGCAGTGAATTGAGGGATGCCTACAATGGGCAGTTCTTC. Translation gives CASSELRDAYNGQFF.

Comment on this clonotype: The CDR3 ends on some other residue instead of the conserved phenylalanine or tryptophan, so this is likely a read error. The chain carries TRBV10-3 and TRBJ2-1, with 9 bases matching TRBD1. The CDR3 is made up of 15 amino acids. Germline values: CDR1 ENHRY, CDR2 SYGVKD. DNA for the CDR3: TGTGCCATCAGATCAGGACAGGGGACCTATAATGAGCAGTTCCTC. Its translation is CAIRSGQGTYNEQFL.

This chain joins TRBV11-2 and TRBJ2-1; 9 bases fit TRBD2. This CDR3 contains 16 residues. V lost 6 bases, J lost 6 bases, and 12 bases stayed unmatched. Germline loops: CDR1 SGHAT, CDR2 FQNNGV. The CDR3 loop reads CASSSRPSGRINEQFF. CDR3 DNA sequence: TGTGCCAGCAGTTCGCGTCCCAGCGGGAGGATCAATGAGCAGTTCTTC.

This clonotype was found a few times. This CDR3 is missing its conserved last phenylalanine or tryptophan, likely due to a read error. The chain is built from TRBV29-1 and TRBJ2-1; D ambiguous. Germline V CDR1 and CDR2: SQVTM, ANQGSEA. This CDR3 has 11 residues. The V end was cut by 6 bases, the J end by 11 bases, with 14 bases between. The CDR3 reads CSVDKRNKQFV. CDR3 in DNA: TGCAGCGTCGATAAGAGGAATAAGCAGTTCGTC.

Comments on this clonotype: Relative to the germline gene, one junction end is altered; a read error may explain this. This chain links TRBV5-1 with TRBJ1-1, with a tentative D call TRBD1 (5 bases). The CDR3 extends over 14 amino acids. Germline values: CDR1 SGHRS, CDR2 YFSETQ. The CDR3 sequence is CASTMGGSSTDAFF. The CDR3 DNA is TGCGCCAGCACCATGGGGGGAAGCTCGACTGATGCTTTCTTT.

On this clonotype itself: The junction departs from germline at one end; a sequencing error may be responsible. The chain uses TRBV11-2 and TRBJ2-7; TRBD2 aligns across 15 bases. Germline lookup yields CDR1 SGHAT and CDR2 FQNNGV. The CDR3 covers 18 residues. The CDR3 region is CANSLSVGLAGGGYELHF. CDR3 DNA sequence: TGTGCCAACAGCTTATCCGTTGGACTAGCGGGAGGGGGGTACGAGCTGCACTTC.

CDR3 bases: TGTGCCTGGAGTGACGGAGGAGTACGCCGAGAGACCCAGTACTTC. Residues: CAWSDGGVRRETQYF. V is TRBV30 and J is TRBJ2-5, with a tentative D call TRBD2 (5 bases). Between the trimmed V and J ends, which lost 1 base and 4 bases, there was a span of 16 bases. Germline V lookup: CDR1 GTSNPN, CDR2 SVGIG (reference sequence). The CDR3 has 15 amino acids.

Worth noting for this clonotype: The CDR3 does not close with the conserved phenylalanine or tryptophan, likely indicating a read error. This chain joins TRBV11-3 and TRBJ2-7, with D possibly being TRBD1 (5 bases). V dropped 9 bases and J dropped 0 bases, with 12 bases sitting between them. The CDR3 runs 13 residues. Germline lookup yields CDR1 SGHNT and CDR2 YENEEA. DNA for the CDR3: TGTGCCAGTGGCTTAGGGGACTCCTACGAGCAGTACTTA. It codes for CASGLGDSYEQYL.

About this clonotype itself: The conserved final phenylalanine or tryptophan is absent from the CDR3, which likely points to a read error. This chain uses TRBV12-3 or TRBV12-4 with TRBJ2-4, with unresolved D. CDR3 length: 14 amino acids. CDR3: CVSTRAQAKNIQYI. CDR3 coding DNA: TGTGTCAGCACCCGAGCCCAAGCCAAAAACATTCAGTACATC.

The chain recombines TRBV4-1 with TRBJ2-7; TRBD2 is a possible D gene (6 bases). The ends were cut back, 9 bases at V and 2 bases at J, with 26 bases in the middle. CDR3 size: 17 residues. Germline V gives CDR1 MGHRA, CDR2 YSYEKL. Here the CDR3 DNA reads TGCGCCAGAACCCTCACTAGCTGGTACTTTTCCACCTACGAGCAGTACTTC. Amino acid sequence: CARTLTSWYFSTYEQYF.

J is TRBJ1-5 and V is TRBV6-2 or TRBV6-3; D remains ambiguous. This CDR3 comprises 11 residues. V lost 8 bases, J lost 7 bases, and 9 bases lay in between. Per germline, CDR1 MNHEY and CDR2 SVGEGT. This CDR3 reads CASYMGQPQHF. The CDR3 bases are TGTGCCAGCTACATGGGACAGCCCCAGCATTTT.

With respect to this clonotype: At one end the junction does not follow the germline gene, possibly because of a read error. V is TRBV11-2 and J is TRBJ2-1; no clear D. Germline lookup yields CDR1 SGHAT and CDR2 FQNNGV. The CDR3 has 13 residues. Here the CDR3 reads CARSLGLGNEQLF. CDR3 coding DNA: TGTGCCAGGAGCTTAGGCCTAGGCAATGAGCAGTTATTT.

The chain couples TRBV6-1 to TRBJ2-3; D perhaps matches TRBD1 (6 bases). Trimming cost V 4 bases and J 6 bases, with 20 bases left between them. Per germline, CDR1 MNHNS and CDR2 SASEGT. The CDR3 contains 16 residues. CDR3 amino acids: CASSGEILQGRDTQYF. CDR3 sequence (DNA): TGTGCCAGCAGTGGAGAAATCTTACAGGGCCGGGATACGCAGTATTTT.

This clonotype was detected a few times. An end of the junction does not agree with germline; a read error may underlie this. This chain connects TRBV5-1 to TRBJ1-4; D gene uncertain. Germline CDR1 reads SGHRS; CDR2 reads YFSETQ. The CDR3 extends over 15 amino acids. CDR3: CASSPDGVANEKPFF. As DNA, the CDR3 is TGCGCCAGCAGTCCCGATGGGGTAGCTAATGAAAAACCGTTTTTT. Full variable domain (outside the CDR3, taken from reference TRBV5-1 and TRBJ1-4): KAGVTQTPRYLIKTRGQQVTLSCSPISGHRSVSWYQQTPGQGLQFLFEYFSETQRNKGNFPGRFSGRQFSNSRSEMNVSTLELGDSALYLCASSPDGVANEKPFFGSGTQLSVL.

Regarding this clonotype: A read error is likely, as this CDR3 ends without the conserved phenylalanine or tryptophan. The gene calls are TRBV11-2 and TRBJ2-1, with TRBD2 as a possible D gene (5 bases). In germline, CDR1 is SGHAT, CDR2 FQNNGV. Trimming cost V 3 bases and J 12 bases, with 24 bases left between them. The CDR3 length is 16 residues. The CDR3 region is CASSLDIGLAMGGQFL. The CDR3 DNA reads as TGTGCCAGCAGCTTGGATATCGGACTGGCCATGGGTGGGCAGTTCTTA.